Listed here are 9 T cell receptor beta chains from one sample, sequenced in a study of blood T cell repertoires in COVID-19. Clones were sequenced by immunoSEQ multiplex PCR, and TCRdb holds only the in-frame ones, with some missing. The table includes approximately 300,000 clones, roughly 90% detected once. The specimen sequenced was peripheral blood. These receptor sequences come from a woman between 50 and 59 years old with active or convalescent COVID-19.

V gene TRBV27 combines with J gene TRBJ2-3, with 9 bases that match TRBD2. The CDR3 loop spans 18 amino acids. J lost 0 bases, V lost 5 bases, and 12 bases had no gene match. From germline, CDR1 is MNHEY and CDR2 SMNVEV (reference sequence). The CDR3 region is CASSRMGLAAKSTDTQYF. As DNA, the CDR3 is TGTGCCAGCAGTCGAATGGGACTAGCAGCAAAAAGCACAGATACGCAGTATTTT.

The V and J genes are TRBV15 and TRBJ2-4; D is perhaps TRBD2 (6 bases). CDR1 and CDR2 (germline): LNHNV, YYDKDF (reference sequence). V lost 0 bases and J lost 15, with 30 bases in between. This CDR3 spans 18 amino acids. This chain's CDR3 is CATSRDMESRGGSGVRYF. The CDR3 bases are TGTGCCACCAGCAGAGATATGGAATCCCGGGGTGGATCGGGGGTACGGTACTTC.

The chain has TRBV5-1 and TRBJ2-2, with D possibly matching TRBD1 (6 bases). CDR3 size: 15 residues. Germline V lookup: CDR1 SGHRS, CDR2 YFSETQ. The ends were cut back, 6 bases at V and 4 bases at J, with 16 bases in the middle. In DNA form, the CDR3 reads TGCGCCAGCACCCAAGAGGGACATCCCACCGGGGAGCTGTTTTTT. Amino acids: CASTQEGHPTGELFF.

The chain couples TRBV7-2 to TRBJ1-1, with 8 bases that match TRBD1. The germline CDR1 and CDR2 sequences are SGHTA and FQGNSA. This CDR3 region has 16 residues. Losses at the gene ends were 5 bases for V and 0 bases for J; bases not matched to a gene: 8. The CDR3 protein is CASSPHQGALNTEAFF. Written as DNA, the CDR3 is TGTGCCAGCAGCCCCCATCAGGGGGCCCTGAACACTGAAGCTTTCTTT.

The chain links TRBV7-9 to TRBJ2-5; TRBD2 is a possible D gene (5 bases). V lost 8 bases, J lost 4 bases, and 5 bases lay in between. The CDR3 is made up of 10 amino acids. Germline CDR1 and CDR2: SEHNR and FQNEAQ (reference sequence). CDR3 nucleotide sequence: TGTGCCAGCGGAGGAGAGACCCAGTACTTC. Translation: CASGGETQYF.

J is TRBJ1-5 and V is TRBV27, with a weak D call TRBD1 (5 bases). The germline V gene encodes CDR1 MNHEY and CDR2 SMNVEV (reference sequence). The length of the CDR3 is 13 residues. Trimming shortened V by 2 bases and J by 6 bases, and 8 bases separated the two germline ends. CDR3 bases: TGTGCCAGCAGTTTAGGAGGGACTCAGCCCCAGCATTTT. This translates into CASSLGGTQPQHF.

This clone was observed a few times. The CDR3 is CASSHGGGTEAFF. As DNA, the CDR3 is TGTGCCAGCAGCCACGGGGGGGGCACTGAAGCTTTCTTT. V and J are TRBV13 and TRBJ1-1; D is perhaps TRBD1 (5 bases). Trimming shortened V by 5 bases and J by 4 bases, and 11 bases separated the two germline ends. Per germline, CDR1 PRHDT and CDR2 FYEKMQ (reference sequence). CDR3 length: 13 residues.

The table lists this clone with a few counts. The chain links TRBV6-1 to TRBJ2-7; 8 bases line up with TRBD1. Germline assignment: CDR1 MNHNS and CDR2 SASEGT. The CDR3 is made up of 16 amino acids. V lost 4 bases, J lost 3 bases, and 11 bases stayed unmatched. CDR3 residues: CASSVSTGTGRYEQYF. The DNA of the CDR3 is TGTGCCAGCAGTGTATCTACCGGGACAGGACGCTACGAGCAGTACTTC.

This clone was picked up a small number of times. V usage is TRBV19 and J usage is TRBJ2-3; D may be TRBD2 (6 bases). This CDR3 contains 14 residues. The ends were cut back, 1 base at V and 7 bases at J, with 12 bases in the middle. The germline gives CDR1 LNHDA, CDR2 SQIVND (reference sequence). The CDR3 sequence is CASSIAGVTNTQYF. For the CDR3, the DNA is TGTGCCAGTAGTATAGCGGGAGTGACGAATACGCAGTATTTT.